The 24 T cell receptor beta chains below come from one sample, sequenced in a study of technical replicates of blood from several donors. The data were produced by immunoSEQ multiplex PCR, yet TCRdb's version contains in-frame clones alone and is incomplete. The repertoire has approximately 75,000 clones, 95% to 98% of them found once; the top ten carry approximately 0.2%. Sequencing was performed on T cells isolated from PBMCs. Source of these receptors: a human donor in good health.

Here the CDR3 reads CASSVTGDYGYTF. The CDR3 bases are TGTGCCAGCAGCGTCACAGGGGACTATGGCTACACCTTC. This chain links TRBV9 with TRBJ1-2, with 7 bases that match TRBD1. Trimming removed 2 bases from V and 3 bases from J; junction bases left unmatched: 1. Germline CDR1 is SGDLS and CDR2 is YYNGEE. The CDR3 sequence is 13 residues long.

This clone was detected a few times. CDR3 sequence: CASSEGTGYQPQHF. The CDR3 DNA follows: TGTGCCAGCAGTGAGGGGACAGGGTATCAGCCCCAGCATTTT. The V gene is TRBV25-1, the J gene TRBJ1-5; the match to TRBD1 covers 9 bases. Looked up from germline, CDR1 is MGHDK and CDR2 is SYGVNS. Trimming removed 3 bases from V and 5 bases from J; junction bases left unmatched: 2. CDR3 length: 14 residues.

In this sample, this clone turned up once. The rearrangement uses TRBV6-4 and TRBJ2-2, with TRBD2 matching over 13 bases. V dropped 5 bases and J dropped 5; count of bases not matched to a gene: 5. CDR1 is MRHNA, CDR2 SNTAGT, per germline. The CDR3 sequence is 16 residues long. The CDR3 sequence is CASSPGTSGNTGELFF. The CDR3 region has the DNA TGTGCCAGCAGTCCTGGGACTAGCGGGAATACCGGGGAGCTGTTTTTT.

The chain recombines TRBV5-1 with TRBJ1-1, with D unresolved. CDR1 SGHRS and CDR2 YFSETQ come from the germline V gene. The germline V and J ends were trimmed by 1 base and 1 base, with 8 bases remaining between them. The CDR3 is made up of 14 amino acids. The CDR3 is CASSLSLENTEAFF. The CDR3, as DNA: TGCGCCAGCAGCTTGTCACTTGAGAACACTGAAGCTTTCTTT.

The V call is TRBV19, the J call TRBJ1-6; no clear D gene. V was shortened by 5 bases and J by 8 bases, with 10 bases between the two germline ends. The CDR3 is 13 residues long. Germline V CDR1 and CDR2: LNHDA, SQIVND (reference sequence). In nucleotides, the CDR3 is TGTGCCAGTAGTGCACTGTTATATTCACCCCTCCACTTT. This sequence encodes CASSALLYSPLHF.

The chain couples TRBV5-1 to TRBJ2-2, with D perhaps TRBD1 (5 bases). This CDR3 contains 15 residues. Germline V gene lookup returns CDR1 SGHRS and CDR2 YFSETQ. Deletions cut 2 bases from V and 2 bases from J, with 10 bases between. Here the CDR3 reads CASSLETDNTGELFF. The CDR3 bases are TGCGCCAGCAGCTTAGAGACAGATAACACCGGGGAGCTGTTTTTT.

V gene TRBV4-1 combines with J gene TRBJ2-7, with D tentatively TRBD2 (6 bases). This CDR3 comprises 14 residues. Looked up from germline, CDR1 is MGHRA and CDR2 is YSYEKL. Trimming cost V 2 bases and J 5 bases, with 13 bases left between them. The CDR3 region is CASSQLEGRHEQYF. The CDR3, as DNA: TGCGCCAGCAGCCAATTGGAGGGGAGGCACGAGCAGTACTTC.

The chain uses TRBV13 and TRBJ2-7, with D tentatively TRBD2 (6 bases). Germline V gives CDR1 PRHDT, CDR2 FYEKMQ (reference sequence). The CDR3 runs to 16 residues. Trimming left V 5 bases short and J 3 bases short, with 20 bases between. The CDR3 is CASSPGGGRQNYEQYF. The CDR3 nucleotides read TGTGCCAGCAGCCCTGGGGGTGGGAGGCAGAACTACGAGCAGTACTTC.

The genes are TRBV27 and TRBJ2-7; 13 bases fit TRBD2. After removal of 5 bases from V and 4 bases from J, the junction contained 5 bases not matched to a gene. Germline assignment: CDR1 MNHEY and CDR2 SMNVEV (reference sequence). This CDR3 is 15 amino acids long. The CDR3, as DNA: TGTGCCAGCAGTCGACGACTAGCGGGAGGTTACGAGCAGTACTTC. Translating gives CASSRRLAGGYEQYF.

The chain carries TRBV7-6 and TRBJ2-3; a weak D match, TRBD1 (6 bases). The ends were cut back, 4 bases at V and 0 bases at J, with 8 bases in the middle. CDR1 SGHVS and CDR2 FNYEAQ come from the germline V gene. The CDR3 loop spans 14 amino acids. This CDR3 reads CASSSTGSTDTQYF. In nucleotides, the CDR3 is TGTGCCAGCAGCTCGACAGGCAGCACAGATACGCAGTATTTT.

The rearrangement uses TRBV7-9 and TRBJ2-3; 13 bases match TRBD2. Germline-derived CDR1 and CDR2 are SEHNR and FQNEAQ (reference sequence). The J segment lost 4 bases and the V segment lost 5 bases, leaving 3 bases of the junction unmatched. The CDR3 consists of 15 residues. CDR3 sequence reads: CASSTSGGAPDTQYF. For the CDR3, the DNA is TGTGCCAGCAGCACTAGCGGGGGGGCCCCAGATACGCAGTATTTT.

There are a few counts of this clone. The chain recombines TRBV29-1 with TRBJ2-2, with D possibly TRBD2 on 6 matching bases. Germline V CDR1 and CDR2: SQVTM, ANQGSEA. V was cut by 4 bases and J by 7 bases, with 7 bases left in between. The CDR3 consists of 11 residues. This CDR3 is CSVGRGGELFF. Here the CDR3 DNA reads TGCAGCGTTGGGAGGGGCGGGGAGCTGTTTTTT.

The V call is TRBV6-1, the J call TRBJ2-1, with TRBD1 matching 8 bases. V was clipped by 2 bases and J by 12 bases; unmatched bases: 12. Germline lookup yields CDR1 MNHNS and CDR2 SASEGT. The CDR3 contains 15 residues. The CDR3 bases are TGTGCCAGCAGTGAACGGGCAGGGGGCAGGCGAGGGCAGTTCTTC. Translation gives CASSERAGGRRGQFF.

V gene TRBV5-1 combines with J gene TRBJ2-3; TRBD2 agrees at 7 bases. V lost 0 bases and J lost 0; bases outside the gene matches: 4. Germline-derived CDR1 and CDR2 are SGHRS and YFSETQ. The CDR3 extends over 16 amino acids. CDR3: CASSLASGPSTDTQYF. CDR3 sequence (DNA): TGCGCCAGCAGCTTGGCTAGCGGACCTAGCACAGATACGCAGTATTTT. The whole variable domain, filled in from reference TRBV5-1 and TRBJ2-3, reads KAGVTQTPRYLIKTRGQQVTLSCSPISGHRSVSWYQQTPGQGLQFLFEYFSETQRNKGNFPGRFSGRQFSNSRSEMNVSTLELGDSALYLCASSLASGPSTDTQYFGPGTRLTVL.

The J gene is TRBJ2-1, the V gene TRBV6-5; TRBD2 matches 7 bases. J lost 5 bases, V lost 7 bases, and 11 bases had no gene match. CDR3 size: 15 residues. Germline V gene sequence: CDR1 MNHEY, CDR2 SVGAGI. This CDR3 is CASTEGGRADNEQFF. CDR3 DNA sequence: TGTGCCAGCACCGAAGGTGGGAGGGCCGACAATGAGCAGTTCTTC.

The count of this clone is one. This chain joins TRBV10-1 and TRBJ2-3, with D possibly being TRBD2 (5 bases). Trimming pared 3 bases from V and 1 base from J, leaving 11 bases between. Germline V CDR1 and CDR2: WNHNN, SYGVQD (reference sequence). The CDR3 runs to 15 residues. The DNA for the CDR3 is TGCGCCAGCAGTGATGAGGGCGGTCGCACAGATACGCAGTATTTT. It translates to CASSDEGGRTDTQYF.

A single count supports this clone. The gene calls are TRBV5-1 and TRBJ2-7; 11 nucleotides line up with TRBD2. Germline CDR1 is SGHRS and CDR2 is YFSETQ. The CDR3 consists of 15 residues. V gave up 4 bases and J gave up 6 bases; unmatched junction bases: 9. The chain's CDR3 is CASSPLAGVFREQYF. As DNA, the CDR3 is TGCGCCAGCAGCCCACTAGCGGGAGTTTTTCGCGAGCAGTACTTC.

The chain recombines TRBV7-9 with TRBJ2-3; tentatively, D is TRBD1 (5 bases). Trimming removed 4 bases from V and 0 bases from J, with 14 bases in between. The CDR3 sequence is 16 residues long. Germline CDR1 and CDR2: SEHNR and FQNEAQ (reference sequence). The CDR3 region has the DNA TGTGCCAGCAGCTCCCACACAGGACCTAGCACAGATACGCAGTATTTT. Translating gives CASSSHTGPSTDTQYF.

The gene calls are TRBV4-2 and TRBJ2-7, with TRBD1 identical over 11 bases. This CDR3 has 15 residues. The V and J ends lost 0 bases and 5 bases, in that order; junction bases with no gene match: 3. CDR1 and CDR2 from the germline V gene are LGHNA and YNFKEQ. CDR3 sequence reads: CASSQEGQGANEQYF. CDR3 bases: TGTGCCAGCAGCCAAGAAGGACAGGGGGCCAACGAGCAGTACTTC.

This chain uses TRBV7-9 with TRBJ2-7; D call uncertain. V gave up 5 bases and J gave up 0 bases, with 2 bases separating them. This CDR3 spans 11 amino acids. Germline CDR1 and CDR2: SEHNR and FQNEAQ (reference sequence). This chain's CDR3 is CASSRSYEQYF. CDR3 coding DNA: TGTGCCAGCAGCCGCTCCTACGAGCAGTACTTC.

The chain recombines TRBV11-3 with TRBJ1-2, with TRBD1 matching over 9 bases. Germline values: CDR1 SGHNT, CDR2 YENEEA. The CDR3 is 13 amino acids. V shed 3 bases and J 5 bases; nucleotides not matched to a gene: 1. The CDR3 protein is CASSLGTGYGYTF. DNA of the CDR3: TGTGCCAGCAGCTTGGGGACAGGGTATGGCTACACCTTC.

The CDR3 is CASSYSKRGAYEQYF. The CDR3 bases are TGTGCCAGCAGTTACTCCAAACGGGGGGCCTACGAGCAGTACTTC. The V and J genes are TRBV6-5 and TRBJ2-7; 7 bases align to TRBD2. The CDR3 extends over 15 amino acids. J lost 2 bases, V lost 0 bases, and 4 bases had no gene match. Germline V gene lookup returns CDR1 MNHEY and CDR2 SVGAGI.

The gene calls are TRBV5-4 and TRBJ2-7, with TRBD2 matching over 15 bases. CDR3 length: 15 amino acids. The germline CDR1 and CDR2 sequences are SGHNT and YYREEE (reference sequence). The trim removed 4 bases at V and 2 bases at J, leaving 1 base unmatched. CDR3 DNA sequence: TGTGCCAGCAGCCGGACTAGCGGGGGGGCCTACGAGCAGTACTTC. Protein sequence: CASSRTSGGAYEQYF.

The V and J genes are TRBV6-5 and TRBJ1-1; 8 bases fit TRBD1. The J segment lost 4 bases and the V segment lost 0 bases, leaving 4 bases of the junction unmatched. The V gene's germline CDR1 is MNHEY and CDR2 SVGAGI. This CDR3 region has 15 residues. CDR3 bases: TGTGCCAGCAGTTACTCAATTACAGGGGGCACTGAAGCTTTCTTT. Protein product: CASSYSITGGTEAFF.